This TCR beta chain originates from a study of CD8 T cells in ankylosing spondylitis. Study results and limitations: Characteristic of ankylosing spondylitis blood, it appeared, was a TCR beta motif comprising roughly eight highly homologous variants. CD8+ cells made up the disease-linked clones, which were relatively rare in peripheral blood. Disease-associated clones were reportedly significantly overrepresented in matched ankylosing spondylitis synovial fluid.

It was by quantitative 5'-RACE with molecular barcodes that TCR beta libraries were made. TCRdb re-analysed the 5' RACE reads in MiXCR, keeping a single row per CDR3 protein. The data show about 540,000 distinct CDR3 sequences, approximately 12% seen once. Comments on this clonotype: The antigen is unknown.

Sequencing was carried out using blood, either unsorted or a sorted T cell fraction (not recorded which). The source is a male donor with ankylosing spondylitis.

The CDR3 spells CASSATKNYGYTF. The DNA for the CDR3 is TGTGCCAGCAGTGCGACAAAGAACTATGGCTACACCTTC. This chain uses TRBV6-6 with TRBJ1-2; D gene uncertain. Trimming stripped 5 bases from V and 2 bases from J, with 9 bases between. The length of the CDR3 is 13 residues. Germline V gene lookup returns CDR1 MNHNY and CDR2 SVGAGI (reference sequence).